This T cell receptor beta chain appears in the sequencing data of a study of human T cells and chemical hapten exposure. Overall study results and limits: Those TCRs sitting above 1 in 1000 frequency stayed the same with DPC sensitization.

V lost 4 bases to trimming and J lost 0 bases; unmatched junction nucleotides: 15. The CDR3 contains 20 residues. Germline-derived CDR1 and CDR2 are SGHTA and FQGTGA. TCRdb re-called the RACE reads through MiXCR, storing one row per CDR3 protein. The sample holds some 84,000 distinct CDR3 sequences, 11% seen once. Details on this clonotype: Antigen unknown.

Time point defined: patch test 3, about 24 weeks after DPC sensitization. Treatment in this sample: therapeutic diphenylcyclopropenone sensitization with weekly scalp DPC. This receptor was obtained from a woman between 50 and 59 years old with alopecia areata. Some clones in this sample may be carry-over from other donors' samples. The genes are TRBV7-3 and TRBJ2-2; TRBD2 agrees at 9 bases. The sample in question was whole blood, obtained in connection with sensitization to the hapten diphenylcyclopropenone (DPC). The CDR3 loop reads CASSSKGVRLAGPNTGELFF. The CDR3 DNA follows: TGTGCCAGCAGCTCCAAGGGGGTGAGGCTAGCGGGACCGAACACCGGGGAGCTGTTTTTT.